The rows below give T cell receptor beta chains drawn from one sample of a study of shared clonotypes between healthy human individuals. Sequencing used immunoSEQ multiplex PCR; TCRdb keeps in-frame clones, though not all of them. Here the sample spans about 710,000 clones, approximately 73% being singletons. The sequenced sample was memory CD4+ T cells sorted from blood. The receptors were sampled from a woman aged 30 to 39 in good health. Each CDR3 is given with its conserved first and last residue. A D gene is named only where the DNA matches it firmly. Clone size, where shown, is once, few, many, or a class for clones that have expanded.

CDR3 protein: CASSEEWGRNEQYF
CDR3 DNA: TGTGCCAGCAGTGAAGAGTGGGGGCGCAACGAGCAGTACTTC
clone size: once
V gene: TRBV2
D gene: NA
J gene: TRBJ2-7

CDR3 protein: CASRSGTSDEQFF
CDR3 DNA: TGTGCCAGCAGATCCGGGACTAGCGATGAGCAGTTCTTC
clone size: NA
V gene: TRBV28
D gene: TRBD2
J gene: TRBJ2-1

CDR3 protein: CASSLSIEGNNEQFF
CDR3 DNA: TGTGCCAGCAGCCTCTCGATCGAGGGCAACAATGAGCAGTTCTTC
clone size: NA
V gene: TRBV28
D gene: NA
J gene: TRBJ2-1

CDR3 protein: CASSPGAGSLEQYF
CDR3 DNA: TGTGCCAGCTCACCAGGGGCGGGTTCTCTCGAGCAGTACTTC
clone size: NA
V gene: TRBV18
D gene: NA
J gene: TRBJ2-7

CDR3 protein: CASSITRAREQYF
CDR3 DNA: TGTGCCAGTAGTATAACCAGGGCCCGGGAGCAGTACTTC
clone size: NA
V gene: TRBV19
D gene: NA
J gene: TRBJ2-7

CDR3 protein: CASPVPRYYGYTF
CDR3 DNA: TGTGCCAGTCCGGTTCCCAGATACTATGGCTACACCTTC
clone size: NA
V gene: TRBV19
D gene: NA
J gene: TRBJ1-2

CDR3 protein: CASSQETLYEQYF
CDR3 DNA: TGCGCCAGCAGCCAGGAGACTCTCTACGAGCAGTACTTC
clone size: few
V gene: TRBV5-1
D gene: NA
J gene: TRBJ2-7

CDR3 protein: CASRGTGWYEQYF
CDR3 DNA: TGTGCCAGCAGGGGGACAGGGTGGTACGAGCAGTACTTC
clone size: NA
V gene: TRBV2
D gene: TRBD1
J gene: TRBJ2-7

CDR3 protein: CASRAGHLQVSEQYF
CDR3 DNA: TGCGCCAGCAGGGCGGGACACCTGCAAGTAAGCGAGCAGTACTTC
clone size: NA
V gene: TRBV5-1
D gene: NA
J gene: TRBJ2-7

CDR3 protein: CASSEKGDRETQYF
CDR3 DNA: TGTGCCAGCAGTGAAAAGGGGGATCGGGAGACCCAGTACTTC
clone size: NA
V gene: TRBV25-1
D gene: NA
J gene: TRBJ2-5

CDR3 protein: CASSYMYGYTF
CDR3 DNA: TGTGCCAGCAGTTACATGTATGGCTACACCTTC
clone size: NA
V gene: TRBV6-1
D gene: NA
J gene: TRBJ1-2

CDR3 protein: CAIRRGTGGMNTEAFF
CDR3 DNA: TGTGCCATCAGGAGAGGGACAGGGGGGATGAACACTGAAGCTTTCTTT
clone size: NA
V gene: TRBV10-3
D gene: TRBD1
J gene: TRBJ1-1

CDR3 protein: CASRSRLAGGQNIQYF
CDR3 DNA: TGTGCCAGCAGAAGTAGACTAGCGGGAGGCCAGAACATTCAGTACTTC
clone size: NA
V gene: TRBV28
D gene: TRBD2
J gene: TRBJ2-4

CDR3 protein: CASSGEENQPQHF
CDR3 DNA: TGTGCCAGCAGTGGGGAGGAGAATCAGCCCCAGCATTTT
clone size: once
V gene: TRBV2
D gene: NA
J gene: TRBJ1-5